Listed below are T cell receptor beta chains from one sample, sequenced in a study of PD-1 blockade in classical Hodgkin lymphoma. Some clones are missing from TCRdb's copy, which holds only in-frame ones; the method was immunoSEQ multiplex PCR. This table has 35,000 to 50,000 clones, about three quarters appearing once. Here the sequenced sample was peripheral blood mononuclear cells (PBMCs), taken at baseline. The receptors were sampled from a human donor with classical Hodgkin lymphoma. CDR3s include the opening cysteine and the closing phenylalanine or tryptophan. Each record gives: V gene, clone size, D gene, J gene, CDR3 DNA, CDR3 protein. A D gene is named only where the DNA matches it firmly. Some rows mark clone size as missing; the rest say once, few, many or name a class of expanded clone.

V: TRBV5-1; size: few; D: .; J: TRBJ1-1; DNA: TGCGCCAGCAGCGTATCCGGGACGAACACTGAAGCTTTCTTT; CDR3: CASSVSGTNTEAFF
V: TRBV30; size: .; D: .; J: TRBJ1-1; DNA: TGTGCCTGGACTTCGGGCCCTGAAGCTTTCTTT; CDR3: CAWTSGPEAFF
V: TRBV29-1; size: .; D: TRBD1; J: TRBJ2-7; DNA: TGCAGCGTACCGGGACAGGGAACCTACGAGCAGTACTTC; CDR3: CSVPGQGTYEQYF
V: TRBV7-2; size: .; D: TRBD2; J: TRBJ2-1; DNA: TGTGCCAGCAGCTTAAGTCTCACTAGCGGGAGGGGCTCCTACAATGAGCAGTTCTTC; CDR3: CASSLSLTSGRGSYNEQFF
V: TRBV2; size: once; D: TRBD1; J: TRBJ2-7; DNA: TGTGCCAGCAGGCTAAGAGGGACAGGGGGCTACGAGCAGTACTTC; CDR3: CASRLRGTGGYEQYF
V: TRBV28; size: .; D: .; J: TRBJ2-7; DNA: TGTGCCAGCAGTTTCCCAGGGCGGGATGTGGTCTTC; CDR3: CASSFPGRDVVF
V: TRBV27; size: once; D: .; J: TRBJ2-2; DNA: TGTGCCAGCAGTTTATCCTGGGGGGCGGCGGCCGGGGAGCTGTTTTTT; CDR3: CASSLSWGAAAGELFF
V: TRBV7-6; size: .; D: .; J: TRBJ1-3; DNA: TGTGCCAGCAGCCCCAACAGAGACTCTGGAAACACCATATATTTT; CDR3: CASSPNRDSGNTIYF
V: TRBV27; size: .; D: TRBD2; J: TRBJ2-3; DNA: TGTGCCAGCAGTCCTACTAGCGGGAGTCCAGATACGCAGTATTTT; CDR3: CASSPTSGSPDTQYF
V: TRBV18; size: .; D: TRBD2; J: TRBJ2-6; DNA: TGTGCCAGCTCATCATGGGAGGGTGCTGGGGCCAACGTCCTGACTTTC; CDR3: CASSSWEGAGANVLTF
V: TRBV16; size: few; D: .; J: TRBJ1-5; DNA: TGTGCCAGCAGCTCACGGAGGACTAGCAATCAGCCCCAGCATTTT; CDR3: CASSSRRTSNQPQHF
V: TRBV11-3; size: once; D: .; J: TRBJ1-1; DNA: TGTGCCAGCAGCTTGATGAACACTGAAGCTTTCTTT; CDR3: CASSLMNTEAFF
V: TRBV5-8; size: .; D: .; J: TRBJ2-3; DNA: TGTGCCAGCAGCCTTAGGACGGGCAGACCAGATACGCAGTATTTT; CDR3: CASSLRTGRPDTQYF
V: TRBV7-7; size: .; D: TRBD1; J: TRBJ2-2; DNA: TGTGCTAGCAGCGCAGACAGGGGGCTGGACACCGGGGAGCTGTTTTTT; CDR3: CASSADRGLDTGELFF
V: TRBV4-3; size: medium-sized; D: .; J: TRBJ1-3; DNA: TGCGCCAGCAGCCAAAGACTCTCTGGAAACACCATATATTTT; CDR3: CASSQRLSGNTIYF
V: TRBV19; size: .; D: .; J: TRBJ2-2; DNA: TGTGCCAGTAGTTCTTCGACTCCCGGGGAGCTGTTTTTT; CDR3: CASSSSTPGELFF
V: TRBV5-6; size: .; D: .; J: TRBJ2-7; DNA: TGTGCCAGCAGCTTGGCCCACGAGCAGTACTTC; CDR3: CASSLAHEQYF
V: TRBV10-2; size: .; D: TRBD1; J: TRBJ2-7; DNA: TGCGCCAGCAAAAGGACAGGGACTTCCTACGAGCAGTACTTC; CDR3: CASKRTGTSYEQYF
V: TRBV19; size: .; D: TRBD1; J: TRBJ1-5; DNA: TGTGCCAGTAGTATAGATCATTGGGCAGGGGGCGGCTGGGGCAATCAGCCCCAGCATTTT; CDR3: CASSIDHWAGGGWGNQPQHF
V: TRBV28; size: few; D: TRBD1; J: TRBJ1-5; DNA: TGTGCCAGCAGTTTATGGTCGGGACAGGGAAATCAGCCCCAGCATTTT; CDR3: CASSLWSGQGNQPQHF
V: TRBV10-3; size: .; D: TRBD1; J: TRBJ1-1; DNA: TGTGCCATCAGTGAGGCAGGGGGCCGGGGCACTGAAGCTTTCTTT; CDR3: CAISEAGGRGTEAFF
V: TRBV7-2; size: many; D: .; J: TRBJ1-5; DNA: TGTGCCAGCAGCTCAGGATTAGGGCAGCCCCAGCATTTT; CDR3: CASSSGLGQPQHF
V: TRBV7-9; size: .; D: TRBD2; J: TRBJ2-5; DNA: TGTGCCAGCAGCTTCGGACTAGCGGGAGGCGGGGAGACCCAGTACTTC; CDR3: CASSFGLAGGGETQYF
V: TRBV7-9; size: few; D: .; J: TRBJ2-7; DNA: TGTGCCAGCACCGACACCGGACCGGGAACCGAGCAGTACTTC; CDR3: CASTDTGPGTEQYF
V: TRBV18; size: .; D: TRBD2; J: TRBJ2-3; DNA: TGTGCCAGCTCACACTCGTGGGGGGGGAGCACAGATACGCAGTATTTT; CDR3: CASSHSWGGSTDTQYF
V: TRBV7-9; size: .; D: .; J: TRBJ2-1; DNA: TGTGCCAGCAGCCAGGGGCTAGCGTTCCACAATGAGCAGTTCTTC; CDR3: CASSQGLAFHNEQFF
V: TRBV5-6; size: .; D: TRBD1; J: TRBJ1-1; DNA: TGTGCCAGCAGGGCCGGGACAGGGGGCTTCACTGAAGCTTTCTTT; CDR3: CASRAGTGGFTEAFF